Below are 17 T cell receptor beta chains sequenced from a single sample in a study of identical twins. A single record per CDR3 protein comes from TCRdb applying MiXCR to the 5' RACE reads. This table has some 250,000 distinct CDR3 sequences, over 9.5% appearing once. This sample was also put to use in a study of yellow fever vaccine responses in identical twins.

The source material was memory (CD45RO+) T cells sorted from blood. Receptor source: a woman aged 18 to 35 in good health.

The rearrangement uses TRBV2 and TRBJ2-2; 11 bases are shared with TRBD2. From germline, CDR1 is SNHLY and CDR2 FYNNEI. The CDR3 has 16 amino acids. The J segment lost 4 bases and the V segment lost 5 bases, leaving 6 bases of the junction unmatched. The CDR3 sequence is CASSPTSGVPTGELFF. The CDR3 DNA sequence: TGTGCCAGCAGTCCGACTAGCGGGGTCCCCACCGGGGAGCTGTTTTTT.

The V call is TRBV2, the J call TRBJ1-5, with a tentative D call TRBD1 (5 bases). The germline V and J ends were trimmed by 6 bases and 1 base, with 10 bases remaining between them. CDR1 and CDR2 from the germline V gene are SNHLY and FYNNEI. The CDR3 is made up of 14 amino acids. In nucleotides, the CDR3 is TGTGCCAGCAGCGAGGGACGGAGCAATCAGCCCCAGCATTTT. Encoded protein: CASSEGRSNQPQHF.

This clonotype was seen many times. The chain employs TRBV3-1 and TRBJ2-3; D may correspond to TRBD1 or TRBD2 (7 bases each). The CDR3 is 16 amino acids. Germline loops: CDR1 LGHDT, CDR2 YNNKEL (reference sequence). V shed 0 bases and J shed 8 bases, with 18 bases lying between them. For the CDR3, the DNA is TGTGCCAGCAGCCAAGAACCCCGACAGGGAGGGGGTACGCAGTATTTT. Its translation is CASSQEPRQGGGTQYF.

The genes are TRBV3-1 and TRBJ2-3; D possibly corresponds to TRBD2 (6 bases). V dropped 4 bases and J dropped 4 bases, with 15 bases sitting between them. The CDR3 has 15 amino acids. Germline loops: CDR1 LGHDT, CDR2 YNNKEL (reference sequence). CDR3 region: CASSPDGGRADTQYF. The CDR3 bases are TGTGCCAGCAGCCCGGACGGAGGGCGGGCAGATACGCAGTATTTT.

Details on this clonotype: Here the CDR3 omits its conserved ending phenylalanine or tryptophan, so a read error is the likely source. This sequence joins TRBV14 and TRBJ2-1; possibly TRBD1 for D (5 bases). In germline, CDR1 is SGHDN, CDR2 FVKESK. The ends were cut back, 3 bases at V and 4 bases at J, with 7 bases in the middle. The CDR3 totals 13 residues. The CDR3 protein is CASSQYRYNEQFY. The DNA of the CDR3 is TGTGCCAGCAGCCAGTACAGGTACAATGAGCAGTTCTAC.

This clonotype was recorded a few times. This sequence joins TRBV6-5 and TRBJ1-2; 9 nucleotides match TRBD1. The CDR3 is 16 residues long. The junction had 12 bases not matched to a gene; V was cut back by 2 bases and J by 8 bases. Germline lookup yields CDR1 MNHEY and CDR2 SVGAGI. DNA for the CDR3: TGTGCCAGCAGTTACCTCCAACCGGGACAGGGTCACGGCTACACCTTC. This gives the protein CASSYLQPGQGHGYTF.

The rearrangement joins TRBV20-1 to TRBJ2-3; 11 nucleotides match TRBD2. CDR3 length: 17 amino acids. The ends lost 0 bases at V and 4 bases at J; junction bases unmatched: 9. The germline V gene encodes CDR1 DFQATT and CDR2 SNEGSKA (reference sequence). The CDR3 DNA is TGCAGTGCTAGAGAAGTCACTAGCGGGAGTTTGCCAGATACGCAGTATTTT. The encoded protein is CSAREVTSGSLPDTQYF.

The genes are TRBV3-1 and TRBJ2-1, with D possibly being TRBD1 or TRBD2 (6 bases each). CDR3 length: 17 amino acids. The ends were cut back, 11 bases at V and 3 bases at J, with 26 bases in the middle. Germline V CDR1 and CDR2: LGHDT, YNNKEL (reference sequence). CDR3: CACSQGRYRDFYNEQFF. The CDR3 nucleotides are TGTGCCTGCTCCCAAGGCAGGTACAGGGACTTCTACAATGAGCAGTTCTTC.

The chain couples TRBV24-1 to TRBJ2-5; TRBD2 is a possible D gene (5 bases). CDR3 length: 15 amino acids. The V gene lost 4 bases and the J gene lost 3 bases, with 14 bases spanning the gap. The germline gives CDR1 KGHDR, CDR2 SFDVKD. CDR3 nucleotide sequence: TGTGCCACCAGTGAAGTAACTAGTTCTAAAGAGACCCAGTACTTC. Translating it yields CATSEVTSSKETQYF.

J is TRBJ2-1 and V is TRBV5-1, with 7 nucleotides matching TRBD1. The CDR3 runs to 14 residues. Unmatched junction bases numbered 3, after V lost 2 bases and J lost 4 bases. Germline V CDR1 and CDR2: SGHRS, YFSETQ. The DNA for the CDR3 is TGCGCCAGCAGCTTTGGACAGGAGTACAATGAGCAGTTCTTC. Translated, it gives CASSFGQEYNEQFF.

In its sample, this clonotype was seen many times. The V and J genes are TRBV29-1 and TRBJ1-2; D gene ambiguous. Germline V CDR1 and CDR2: SQVTM, ANQGSEA. The CDR3 is made up of 11 amino acids. V lost 7 bases to trimming and J lost 4 bases, with 10 bases between them. DNA of the CDR3: TGCAGCGGGTCCGGGAGCTATGGCTACACCTTC. Translated: CSGSGSYGYTF.

This chain joins TRBV7-2 and TRBJ1-1; possibly TRBD1 for D (5 bases). V lost 1 base, J lost 1 base, and 13 bases lay in between. The CDR3 loop spans 16 amino acids. Germline loops: CDR1 SGHTA, CDR2 FQGNSA. The CDR3 coding sequence is TGTGCCAGCAGCTTAGAGTCCGGGGCCGCGAACACTGAAGCTTTCTTT. Its translation: CASSLESGAANTEAFF.

This clonotype has a handful of counts. The rearrangement uses TRBV7-3 and TRBJ2-4; TRBD2 might be the D (5 bases). Trimming shortened V by 5 bases and J by 9 bases, and 14 bases separated the two germline ends. The germline V gene has CDR1 SGHTA and CDR2 FQGTGA. The CDR3 consists of 13 residues. The CDR3 DNA reads as TGTGCCAGCAGCCGCGATAACCGGGGCATTCAGTACTTC. It yields the protein CASSRDNRGIQYF. Full variable domain (outside the CDR3, taken from reference TRBV7-3 and TRBJ2-4): GAGVSQTPSNKVTEKGKYVELRCDPISGHTALYWYRQSLGQGPEFLIYFQGTGAADDSGLPNDRFFAVRPEGSVSTLKIQRTERGDSAVYLCASSRDNRGIQYFGAGTRLSVL.

This clonotype has a handful of counts. The CDR3 DNA reads as TGCGCCAGCAGTGGGGGTCTTCGGGCTGGCACAGATACGCAGTATTTT. Translation: CASSGGLRAGTDTQYF. The chain is built from TRBV5-1 and TRBJ2-3; perhaps D is TRBD1 or TRBD2 (5 bases each). V was trimmed by 5 bases and J by 1 base, leaving 17 bases between them. The CDR3 runs to 16 residues. In germline, CDR1 is SGHRS, CDR2 YFSETQ.

The rearrangement uses TRBV2 and TRBJ2-3, with D unresolved. This CDR3 has 12 amino acids. Trimming shortened V by 4 bases and J by 7 bases, and 9 bases separated the two germline ends. Germline V gene lookup returns CDR1 SNHLY and CDR2 FYNNEI. The DNA of the CDR3 is TGTGCCAGCAGTGGATCCTGGAATACGCAGTATTTT. As protein: CASSGSWNTQYF.

This clonotype was counted many times. The chain links TRBV29-1 to TRBJ2-4; TRBD1 matches 7 bases. This CDR3 is built from 14 residues. Per the germline V gene, CDR1 is SQVTM and CDR2 is ANQGSEA. V was clipped by 6 bases and J by 2 bases; unmatched bases: 7. The CDR3 loop is CSVQGRNSKNIQYF. In nucleotides, the CDR3 is TGCAGCGTACAGGGGCGAAACTCCAAAAACATTCAGTACTTC.

This clonotype was seen only a few times. The chain combines TRBV3-1 with TRBJ2-5; 8 nucleotides agree with TRBD2. The junction had 8 bases not matched to a gene; V was cut back by 4 bases and J by 1 base. The CDR3 spans 16 residues. The germline V gene encodes CDR1 LGHDT and CDR2 YNNKEL (reference sequence). CDR3 coding DNA: TGTGCCAGCAGCCCGGATTCGCTAGCGGGCCAAGAGACCCAGTACTTC. It encodes CASSPDSLAGQETQYF.